This T cell receptor beta chain was sequenced in a study of blood T cell repertoires in COVID-19. Study background: The United States, Italy and Spain provided the acute and convalescent COVID-19 samples. T cells, B-cell-depleted T cells, or PBMCs supplied cDNA or gDNA.

In the source study's methods: The assay estimated nucleated cells by amplifying reference gene primers. Profiling relied on immunoSEQ multiplex PCR, and the TCRdb table lists in-frame clones only, not all of them. V and J calls and clone size are given by that table; D and trimming were obtained from the DNA. The repertoire holds 50,000 or so clones, approximately 93% seen once, with about 1% in the top ten. CDR1 and CDR2 from the germline V gene are SGHTA and FQGNSA. Trimming cost V 6 bases and J 2 bases; bases outside gene matches: 4. The CDR3 totals 16 residues. Seattle-derived patients entered the study during active infection and were followed longitudinally.

The sample consisted of peripheral blood. The gene calls are TRBV7-2 and TRBJ2-3; 14 positions agree with TRBD2. The TCR was taken from a man aged 55 to 69 with COVID-19, enrolled during active disease. The CDR3 DNA reads as TGTGCCAGCAGGACTAGCGGGAGGGGCAACACAGATACGCAGTATTTT. Its protein product is CASRTSGRGNTDTQYF.